Presented here are 16 T cell receptor beta chains from one specimen sequenced in a study of CD8 T cells in Susac syndrome. When the RNA was reverse transcribed, random hexamers were used with an input of roughly 0.45 to 1 ug. MiXCR, run by TCRdb on the immunoSEQ multiplex PCR reads, gives a single entry per CDR3 protein. Of about 210,000 distinct CDR3 sequences in the sample, about 95% were seen once. Input material: CD4+ T cells from PBMCs. These receptors were taken from a human donor with multiple sclerosis.

The CDR3 sequence is CASSRLAGARETQYF. CDR3 sequence (DNA): TGTGCCAGCAGCAGACTAGCGGGGGCACGGGAGACCCAGTACTTC. The rearrangement links TRBV11-2 to TRBJ2-5; 12 bases align to TRBD2. Germline V gene data show CDR1 as SGHAT and CDR2 as FQNNGV. This CDR3 has 15 amino acids. The junction had 6 bases not matched to a gene; V was cut back by 5 bases and J by 5 bases.

The chain carries TRBV6-5 and TRBJ2-1; 8 bases are a match to TRBD1. The CDR3 is made up of 14 amino acids. J was trimmed by 5 bases and V by 4 bases; bases with no gene match: 4. Germline loops: CDR1 MNHEY, CDR2 SVGAGI. The DNA of the CDR3 is TGTGCCAGCAGTTCCCGACAGGGGAACAATGAGCAGTTCTTC. It codes for CASSSRQGNNEQFF.

This clonotype has only one observation. The chain joins TRBV3-1 to TRBJ2-2, with D possibly matching TRBD1 (5 bases). The CDR3 consists of 16 residues. Trimming pared 7 bases from V and 1 base from J, leaving 16 bases between. Germline CDR1 reads LGHDT; CDR2 reads YNNKEL (reference sequence). The CDR3 here is CASTLGWGQNTGELFF. The CDR3, as DNA: TGTGCCAGCACCCTAGGATGGGGCCAGAACACCGGGGAGCTGTTTTTT.

This clonotype was observed a single time. The chain links TRBV29-1 to TRBJ1-5, with D unresolved. This CDR3 region has 14 residues. Per the germline V gene, CDR1 is SQVTM and CDR2 is ANQGSEA. V lost 4 bases to trimming and J lost 7 bases, with 17 bases between them. The CDR3 loop reads CSVATSGSGQPQHF. CDR3 sequence (DNA): TGCAGCGTTGCGACCTCAGGTTCGGGCCAGCCCCAGCATTTT.

CDR3 sequence reads: CSARSGRGENTEAFF. The CDR3 bases are TGCAGTGCTAGATCCGGACGGGGAGAGAACACTGAAGCTTTCTTT. V gene TRBV20-1 combines with J gene TRBJ1-1; unclear D gene. Trimming took 2 bases from V and 1 from J, leaving 14 bases between them. CDR3 length equals 15 residues. The V gene's germline CDR1 is DFQATT and CDR2 SNEGSKA (reference sequence).

This sequence joins TRBV11-1 and TRBJ2-7, with a tentative D call TRBD1 (6 bases). The germline CDR1 and CDR2 sequences are SGHAT and FQDESV (reference sequence). The CDR3 has 14 residues. The V end lost 5 bases, the J end lost 4 bases, and 15 bases lay between the germline ends. CDR3 sequence (DNA): TGTGCCAGCAGCCCCGGGACAATAGTATACGAGCAGTACTTC. It yields the protein CASSPGTIVYEQYF.

This sequence joins TRBV7-3 and TRBJ2-1, with no clear D. The length of the CDR3 is 13 residues. Per the germline V gene, CDR1 is SGHTA and CDR2 is FQGTGA. Trimming shortened V by 0 bases and J by 7 bases, and 7 bases separated the two germline ends. CDR3 sequence (DNA): TGTGCCAGCAGCTTAACTCCAGCAAATGAGCAGTTCTTC. This sequence encodes CASSLTPANEQFF.

The DNA of the CDR3 is TGTGCCAGCAGTTCGGACAGCTATAGCAATCAGCCCCAGCATTTT. Protein: CASSSDSYSNQPQHF. The rearrangement links TRBV12-3 or TRBV12-4 to TRBJ1-5; D is possibly TRBD1 (6 bases). The CDR3 is 15 residues long. Deletions cut 4 bases from V and 0 bases from J, with 10 bases between.

J is TRBJ2-5 and V is TRBV28, with 10 bases matching TRBD1. Germline CDR1 is MDHEN and CDR2 is SYDVKM. Trimming took 5 bases from V and 6 from J; bases not matched to a gene: 15. The CDR3 is 17 amino acids. The CDR3 DNA reads as TGTGCCAGCAGTCCATGGACCGGGACAGGGGATGCGAAGACCCAGTACTTC. Encoded protein: CASSPWTGTGDAKTQYF.

The chain has TRBV20-1 and TRBJ2-7, with a weak D call TRBD2 (6 bases). CDR3 length equals 14 residues. Between the trimmed V and J ends, which lost 1 base and 6 bases, there was a span of 16 bases. Germline V CDR1 and CDR2: DFQATT, SNEGSKA (reference sequence). The CDR3 DNA is TGCAGTGCTAGAGTAGGCGCGGGATCCGGCGAGCAGTACTTC. Translating it yields CSARVGAGSGEQYF.

The chain joins TRBV3-1 to TRBJ1-2; tentative D call: TRBD1 (6 bases). Per germline, CDR1 LGHDT and CDR2 YNNKEL (reference sequence). This CDR3 spans 14 amino acids. V lost 1 base and J lost 3, with 9 bases in between. DNA of the CDR3: TGTGCCAGCAGCCAAGGATGGGGGCACTATGGCTACACCTTC. Translation: CASSQGWGHYGYTF.

V gene TRBV12-3 or TRBV12-4 combines with J gene TRBJ2-6, with 9 positions matching TRBD2. The CDR3 is 16 residues long. With 5 bases clipped from V and 0 bases from J, the junction kept 2 bases outside the gene matches. In DNA form, the CDR3 reads TGTGCCAGCAGTGGAGCGGGGGGCTCTGGGGCCAACGTCCTGACTTTC. It yields the protein CASSGAGGSGANVLTF.

The J gene is TRBJ1-1, the V gene TRBV3-1; a possible D gene is TRBD1 (5 bases). Germline values: CDR1 LGHDT, CDR2 YNNKEL (reference sequence). The CDR3 is 15 residues long. The V end lost 0 bases, the J end lost 3 bases, and 11 bases lay between the germline ends. CDR3 sequence reads: CASSQELGVYTEAFF. The CDR3 DNA follows: TGTGCCAGCAGCCAAGAGTTAGGGGTATACACTGAAGCTTTCTTT.

This clonotype showed up just once. The genes are TRBV3-1 and TRBJ2-4; TRBD2 matches at 9 bases. V was clipped by 2 bases and J by 6 bases; unmatched bases: 2. The CDR3 has 14 residues. From germline, CDR1 is LGHDT and CDR2 YNNKEL (reference sequence). The CDR3 protein is CASSQRAGGNIQYF. DNA for the CDR3: TGTGCCAGCAGCCAACGAGCGGGGGGAAACATTCAGTACTTC.

J is TRBJ2-1 and V is TRBV19, with TRBD2 matching 8 bases. The CDR3 covers 14 residues. The germline CDR1 and CDR2 sequences are LNHDA and SQIVND (reference sequence). Unmatched junction bases numbered 11, after V lost 10 bases and J lost 6 bases. The CDR3 DNA sequence: TGTGCCACTAACTACGGGGGGGGCGTCAATGAGCAGTTCTTC. As protein: CATNYGGGVNEQFF.

The gene calls are TRBV2 and TRBJ2-7; 11 bases map to TRBD2. V trimming: 3 bases; J trimming: 4 bases; junction bases outside the gene matches: 5. The CDR3 has 15 residues. From germline, CDR1 is SNHLY and CDR2 FYNNEI. The CDR3 reads CASSETSGIVYEQYF. Written as DNA, the CDR3 is TGTGCCAGCAGTGAGACTAGCGGGATAGTTTACGAGCAGTACTTC.